The sequence of this T cell receptor (beta chain) was determined in a study of T cells in Graves' hyperthyroidism and ophthalmopathy. Trimming cost V 5 bases and J 5 bases; bases outside gene matches: 12. CDR3 length: 18 residues. Germline V gene sequence: CDR1 MDHEN, CDR2 SYDVKM. Disease duration under 2 months; hyperthyroidism patients were aged 18 to 65. The table lists this clonotype with many counts. RNA transcripts served as the template for amplifying TCR beta CDR3 regions. Using the HTBI primer set, a first-round RT-PCR was run on the TCR CDR3. TCRdb fed the multiplex PCR reads into MiXCR, producing one record per CDR3 protein. Of some 620,000 distinct CDR3 sequences in the sample, around 15% were seen once.

This sequence joins TRBV28 and TRBJ2-1; TRBD2 agrees at 13 bases. The clonotype comes from a woman aged 25 to 39 with Graves' hyperthyroidism. The sample consisted of blood. The CDR3 DNA reads TGTGCCAGCAGTCCTTTACCGGGACTAGCGGGAATTAACAATGAGCAGTTCTTC. Translation gives CASSPLPGLAGINNEQFF.